These 31 T cell receptor beta chains were sequenced from one sample in a study of blood T cell repertoires in COVID-19. Data came from immunoSEQ multiplex PCR; TCRdb stores just in-frame clones and leaves some out. Of approximately 24,000 clones in the sample, around 88% were seen once. The source material was peripheral blood. The receptor source for this set is a man aged 70-80 years with acute or convalescent COVID-19.

This clone was counted a single time. CDR3 sequence (DNA): TGTGCCAGTAGTATTAGGCCGGGACTACTTATCTACAATGAGCAGTTCTTC. It encodes CASSIRPGLLIYNEQFF. The gene calls are TRBV19 and TRBJ2-1, with 7 bases matching TRBD2. The germline V gene encodes CDR1 LNHDA and CDR2 SQIVND (reference sequence). Germline trimming cut 3 bases from V and 3 bases from J; bases unmatched to any gene: 11. CDR3 length equals 17 residues. The full variable domain, with the rest looked up from reference TRBV19 and TRBJ2-1, is DGGITQSPKYLFRKEGQNVTLSCEQNLNHDAMYWYRQDPGQGLRLIYYSQIVNDFQKGDIAEGYSVSREKKESFPLTVTSAQKNPTAFYLCASSIRPGLLIYNEQFFGPGTRLTVL.

The chain has TRBV5-5 and TRBJ2-7; 8 nucleotides align to TRBD1. Germline V gives CDR1 SGHKS, CDR2 YYEKEE (reference sequence). This CDR3 is 15 amino acids long. With V trimmed by 1 base and J by 1 base, 4 bases remained unmatched. CDR3 amino acids: CASSLRGTGSYEQYF. The CDR3 DNA reads as TGTGCCAGCAGCTTGAGGGGGACAGGATCCTACGAGCAGTACTTC.

The V call is TRBV28, the J call TRBJ2-3, with TRBD1 identical over 7 bases. Germline V gene lookup returns CDR1 MDHEN and CDR2 SYDVKM. This CDR3 region has 13 residues. The V segment lost 8 bases and the J segment 0 bases; nucleotides outside the gene matches: 2. Here the CDR3 reads CASRDSSTDTQYF. DNA of the CDR3: TGTGCCAGCCGGGACAGTAGCACAGATACGCAGTATTTT.

The chain carries TRBV9 and TRBJ2-3, with TRBD2 identical over 8 bases. Losses at the gene ends were 0 bases for V and 0 bases for J; bases not matched to a gene: 3. The CDR3 runs 16 residues. Germline assignment: CDR1 SGDLS and CDR2 YYNGEE. In DNA form, the CDR3 reads TGTGCCAGCAGCGTAGAAGCGGGAGCCAGCACAGATACGCAGTATTTT. It specifies CASSVEAGASTDTQYF.

The chain joins TRBV29-1 to TRBJ2-6; D not certain. The CDR3 consists of 13 residues. Germline CDR1 reads SQVTM; CDR2 reads ANQGSEA. Trimming left V 4 bases short and J 1 base short, with 5 bases between. The CDR3 protein is CSVALSGANVLTF. The CDR3 DNA reads as TGCAGCGTTGCTTTATCTGGGGCCAACGTCCTGACTTTC.

This clone was picked up one time. The chain joins TRBV7-3 to TRBJ2-7; possibly TRBD1 for D (6 bases). This CDR3 has 13 residues. Between the trimmed V and J ends, which lost 5 bases and 6 bases, there was a span of 14 bases. From germline, CDR1 is SGHTA and CDR2 FQGTGA. CDR3 loop: CASSPRGQAEQYF. The CDR3 DNA is TGTGCCAGCAGCCCCCGGGGACAAGCCGAGCAGTACTTC.

This clone was detected only once. The V call is TRBV4-2, the J call TRBJ1-6, with D unclear. The germline V gene encodes CDR1 LGHNA and CDR2 YNFKEQ. The CDR3 covers 14 residues. Trimming left V 0 bases short and J 13 bases short, with 13 bases between. CDR3 in DNA: TGTGCCAGCAGCCAAGAATCTGAGTGGTCTCCCCTCCACTTT. Its translation is CASSQESEWSPLHF.

This rearrangement joins TRBV9 to TRBJ1-3; D gene ambiguous. Trimming removed 4 bases at V and 0 bases at J, with 8 bases between. The CDR3 extends over 14 amino acids. Germline V CDR1 and CDR2: SGDLS, YYNGEE. The CDR3 sequence is CASSPLLSGNTIYF. CDR3 DNA: TGTGCCAGCAGCCCTCTCCTCTCTGGAAACACCATATATTTT.

The chain couples TRBV28 to TRBJ2-7, with 8 bases lining up with TRBD2. CDR3 length: 15 residues. V lost 7 bases and J lost 3; bases outside the gene matches: 11. Germline CDR1 reads MDHEN; CDR2 reads SYDVKM. The CDR3 region has the DNA TGTGCCAGCAACGAACCAGGAACTAGCGGCTACGAGCAGTACTTC. This codes for CASNEPGTSGYEQYF.

This sequence joins TRBV4-1 and TRBJ1-2, with D possibly being TRBD1 (5 bases). The length of the CDR3 is 15 residues. V gave up 2 bases and J gave up 5 bases, with 15 bases separating them. CDR1 is MGHRA and CDR2 is YSYEKL in the germline V gene. The CDR3: CASSQPSGTHYGYTF. The CDR3 coding sequence is TGCGCCAGCAGCCAACCCTCAGGGACTCATTATGGCTACACCTTC.

The gene calls are TRBV7-2 and TRBJ1-2; tentative D call: TRBD1 (6 bases). Trimming stripped 6 bases from V and 14 bases from J, with 25 bases between. Germline V CDR1 and CDR2: SGHTA, FQGNSA. This CDR3 is built from 14 residues. The CDR3 nucleotides are TGTGCCAGCAGTCCTTCGGGGGGCGTTTCGGGTAGGACCTTC. It encodes CASSPSGGVSGRTF.

V usage is TRBV7-8 and J usage is TRBJ1-4; 8 nucleotides match TRBD1. J gave up 3 bases and V 5 bases, and 5 bases lay outside the gene matches. This CDR3 is built from 15 residues. Germline assignment: CDR1 SGHVS and CDR2 FQNEAQ. This chain's CDR3 is CASSGTGGSNEKLFF. The DNA of the CDR3 is TGTGCCAGCAGCGGAACAGGGGGTTCTAATGAAAAACTGTTTTTT.

The chain uses TRBV12-5 and TRBJ1-2; D remains ambiguous. Germline assignment: CDR1 LGHNT and CDR2 FRNRAP. Trimming took 2 bases from V and 6 from J, leaving 10 bases between them. This CDR3 region has 13 residues. The CDR3 spells CASGLTLGNGYTF. The CDR3 DNA follows: TGTGCTAGTGGTTTGACGCTCGGGAATGGCTACACCTTC. Full variable domain (rest looked up from reference TRBV12-5 and TRBJ1-2): DARVTQTPRHKVTEMGQEVTMRCQPILGHNTVFWYRQTMMQGLELLAYFRNRAPLDDSGMPKDRFSAEMPDATLATLKIQPSEPRDSAVYFCASGLTLGNGYTFGSGTRLTVV.

Turning to this clone: Other nucleotide sequences in the sample specify the same CDR3. The V gene is TRBV11-1, the J gene TRBJ1-2; TRBD1 agrees at 8 bases. The trim removed 6 bases at V and 8 bases at J, leaving 17 bases unmatched. Per germline, CDR1 SGHAT and CDR2 FQDESV (reference sequence). The CDR3 loop spans 16 amino acids. Here the CDR3 reads CASSWTADRERVGYTF. In nucleotides, the CDR3 is TGTGCCAGCAGTTGGACCGCGGACAGGGAAAGAGTCGGCTACACCTTC.

This chain joins TRBV4-3 and TRBJ1-4, with D unresolved. V gave up 0 bases and J gave up 10 bases, with 9 bases separating them. CDR1 is LGHNA, CDR2 YSLEER, per germline. CDR3 size: 13 residues. In DNA form, the CDR3 reads TGCGCCAGCAGCCAAGAACGTGAGGGAAAACTGTTTTTT. It codes for CASSQEREGKLFF.

The chain has TRBV29-1 and TRBJ1-3; D unclear. The CDR3 runs to 15 residues. Germline V gives CDR1 SQVTM, CDR2 ANQGSEA. The V end lost 6 bases, the J end lost 0 bases, and 15 bases lay between the germline ends. CDR3 nucleotide sequence: TGCAGCGTATCCGACACCCTCCGCTCTGGAAACACCATATATTTT. It is translated as CSVSDTLRSGNTIYF.

This chain joins TRBV19 and TRBJ2-3; 8 bases align to TRBD2. J gave up 3 bases and V 1 base, and 3 bases lay outside the gene matches. The CDR3 is made up of 15 amino acids. The germline CDR1 and CDR2 sequences are LNHDA and SQIVND (reference sequence). The CDR3 loop is CASSIGGRKTDTQYF. DNA for the CDR3: TGTGCCAGTAGTATAGGCGGGAGGAAAACAGATACGCAGTATTTT.

The chain carries TRBV19 and TRBJ2-2; 14 bases agree with TRBD2. Trimming took 5 bases from V and 0 from J; bases not matched to a gene: 8. Germline assignment: CDR1 LNHDA and CDR2 SQIVND (reference sequence). The CDR3 is 19 amino acids. In DNA form, the CDR3 reads TGTGCCAGTAGTTCCTACGGACTAGCGGGAGGTTCGAACACCGGGGAGCTGTTTTTT. Protein product: CASSSYGLAGGSNTGELFF.

In its sample, this clone was seen once. V usage is TRBV7-9 and J usage is TRBJ2-2, with D possibly being TRBD1 (6 bases). The germline CDR1 and CDR2 sequences are SEHNR and FQNEAQ (reference sequence). Trimming took off 6 bases at V and 2 bases at J, with 13 bases between the two ends. The CDR3 covers 15 residues. Here the CDR3 DNA reads TGTGCCAGCAGTTCGCGACAGGAAAACACCGGGGAGCTGTTTTTT. Translating gives CASSSRQENTGELFF.

The count of this clone is one. This rearrangement joins TRBV5-1 to TRBJ1-1, with 12 bases fitting TRBD1. CDR3 size: 14 residues. Germline-derived CDR1 and CDR2 are SGHRS and YFSETQ. V dropped 4 bases and J dropped 8; count of bases not matched to a gene: 6. CDR3 sequence: CASSLGQGAREAFF. As DNA, the CDR3 is TGCGCCAGCAGCCTGGGACAGGGGGCGCGGGAAGCTTTCTTT.

This rearrangement joins TRBV14 to TRBJ2-1; TRBD2 aligns across 9 bases. This CDR3 has 16 residues. Germline lookup yields CDR1 SGHDN and CDR2 FVKESK. V lost 2 bases and J lost 5; bases outside the gene matches: 7. The CDR3, as DNA: TGTGCCAGCAGCCAATTTAGCGGGAGTATGAACAATGAGCAGTTCTTC. Translating gives CASSQFSGSMNNEQFF.

This clone has a handful of counts. The sample has other DNA sequences that encode this CDR3 too. This chain links TRBV12-3 or TRBV12-4 with TRBJ2-5; D is unclear. V was trimmed by 3 bases and J by 2 bases, leaving 7 bases between them. This CDR3 region has 13 residues. The CDR3 coding sequence is TGTGCCAGCAGTTTCGGGTTACAAGAGACCCAGTACTTC. Encoded protein: CASSFGLQETQYF.

V is TRBV7-6 and J is TRBJ1-2, with a possible D match to TRBD1 (5 bases). The CDR3 is 14 amino acids. Germline V gene lookup returns CDR1 SGHVS and CDR2 FNYEAQ. The V end lost 5 bases, the J end lost 2 bases, and 12 bases lay between the germline ends. CDR3 DNA: TGTGCCAGCAGCCCCTCGACAGAGAACTATGGCTACACCTTC. This encodes CASSPSTENYGYTF.

The CDR3 is CASSLSPVGGSGANVLTF. The CDR3 coding sequence is TGTGCCAGCTCACTTAGCCCCGTGGGAGGCTCTGGGGCCAACGTCCTGACTTTC. The rearrangement uses TRBV18 and TRBJ2-6; D is perhaps TRBD2 (6 bases). The germline CDR1 and CDR2 sequences are KGHSH and LQKENI. The CDR3 has 18 residues. Trimming removed 4 bases from V and 0 bases from J, with 16 bases in between.

The chain is built from TRBV28 and TRBJ2-6; TRBD2 matches at 14 bases. The CDR3 spans 20 residues. The germline V gene has CDR1 MDHEN and CDR2 SYDVKM. Losses at the gene ends were 5 bases for V and 2 bases for J; bases not matched to a gene: 11. Here the CDR3 reads CASSPGLAGGLTPGANVLTF. CDR3 sequence (DNA): TGTGCCAGCAGTCCTGGACTAGCGGGAGGTCTGACTCCTGGGGCCAACGTCCTGACTTTC.

The V call is TRBV19, the J call TRBJ2-3, with TRBD1 matching 10 bases. The germline V gene encodes CDR1 LNHDA and CDR2 SQIVND (reference sequence). CDR3 length equals 17 residues. V was clipped by 7 bases and J by 5 bases; unmatched bases: 15. The DNA of the CDR3 is TGTGCCAGTAACCGCTATATGGGACAGGGGAGAGGAGATACGCAGTATTTT. Protein product: CASNRYMGQGRGDTQYF.

With regard to this clone: The junction and the germline gene differ at one end; a read error may be behind it. Distinct nucleotide sequences in the sample also encode this CDR3. J is TRBJ2-5 and V is TRBV9; possibly TRBD2 for D (7 bases). This CDR3 comprises 15 residues. Germline V CDR1 and CDR2: SGDLS, YYNGEE. The CDR3 here is CPSRGGGGPQETQYF. Here the CDR3 DNA reads TGCCCCAGCCGCGGAGGGGGGGGGCCCCAAGAGACCCAGTACTTC.

This clone was counted only a few times. The genes are TRBV19 and TRBJ1-1; D perhaps matches TRBD1 (5 bases). The CDR3 sequence is 13 residues long. Germline V gene data show CDR1 as LNHDA and CDR2 as SQIVND (reference sequence). V shed 6 bases and J shed 5 bases, with 13 bases lying between them. For the CDR3, the DNA is TGTGCCAGTAGCACTGGACAACCGACTGAAGCTTTCTTT. Amino acid sequence: CASSTGQPTEAFF.

The V and J genes are TRBV11-2 and TRBJ2-2, with a possible D match to TRBD2 (6 bases). Trimming shortened V by 4 bases and J by 6 bases, and 18 bases separated the two germline ends. The CDR3 covers 16 residues. In germline, CDR1 is SGHAT, CDR2 FQNNGV. Here the CDR3 DNA reads TGTGCCAGCAGCTCTATTTTTTGGGGGGTGGCCGGGGAGCTGTTTTTT. Protein product: CASSSIFWGVAGELFF. The full variable domain, with the rest looked up from reference TRBV11-2 and TRBJ2-2, is EAGVAQSPRYKIIEKRQSVAFWCNPISGHATLYWYQQILGQGPKLLIQFQNNGVVDDSQLPKDRFSAERLKGVDSTLKIQPAKLEDSAVYLCASSSIFWGVAGELFFGEGSRLTVL.

This sequence joins TRBV6-1 and TRBJ1-5; no definite D call. Germline V gene lookup returns CDR1 MNHNS and CDR2 SASEGT. CDR3 size: 15 residues. V dropped 3 bases and J dropped 5 bases, with 14 bases sitting between them. In nucleotides, the CDR3 is TGTGCCAGCAGTGACGTAAGAGGAGAATATCAGCCCCAGCATTTT. Translating gives CASSDVRGEYQPQHF.

This chain uses TRBV5-1 with TRBJ2-7; D ambiguous. The CDR3 runs to 14 residues. With 3 bases removed from V and 2 bases from J, the gap between germline ends came to 12 bases. Germline-derived CDR1 and CDR2 are SGHRS and YFSETQ. The DNA of the CDR3 is TGCGCCAGCAGCTCTCCCGACGGAGCCTACGAGCAGTACTTC. Protein: CASSSPDGAYEQYF.